A single sample is the source of the 27 T cell receptor beta chains below, sequenced in a study of read filtering for tumor transcriptome and immune sequencing. From roughly 0.4 ug of RNA, a library with molecular barcoded alpha/delta and beta/gamma adaptors was made. TCRdb itself ran the reads through MiXCR, one entry per CDR3 protein. The sample includes more than 100,000 distinct CDR3 sequences, 13% of them seen just once. The specimen was a population of CD138-negative cells sorted from bone marrow. The receptors come from a donor aged 40 or older with multiple myeloma.

Comment on this clonotype: A much larger clone lies a single base off, so this may be a read error. The rearrangement joins TRBV29-1 to TRBJ1-4; D ambiguous. V was cut by 8 bases and J by 8 bases, with 18 bases left in between. CDR1 and CDR2 from the germline V gene are SQVTM and ANQGSEA. This CDR3 spans 13 amino acids. DNA of the CDR3: TGCAGCATTGTCGTTAGGTTAGAGGAAAAACTGTTTTTT. As protein: CSIVVRLEEKLFF.

This clonotype was counted a few times. CDR3 protein: CASGLEALAGVFGELFF. In DNA, the CDR3 is TGTGCTAGTGGTTTGGAAGCGCTAGCGGGAGTTTTCGGGGAGCTGTTTTTT. The rearrangement links TRBV12-5 to TRBJ2-2; 10 bases align to TRBD2. Germline V gives CDR1 LGHNT, CDR2 FRNRAP. This CDR3 contains 17 residues. Trimming at V came to 1 base and at J to 7 bases, leaving 9 bases not matched to a gene. Full variable domain (remainder filled in from reference TRBV12-5 and TRBJ2-2): DARVTQTPRHKVTEMGQEVTMRCQPILGHNTVFWYRQTMMQGLELLAYFRNRAPLDDSGMPKDRFSAEMPDATLATLKIQPSEPRDSAVYFCASGLEALAGVFGELFFGEGSRLTVL.

The rearrangement links TRBV15 to TRBJ2-1; D gene ambiguous. Germline CDR1 and CDR2: LNHNV and YYDKDF (reference sequence). This CDR3 has 12 amino acids. V lost 3 bases and J lost 12, with 12 bases in between. The CDR3 loop is CATSSSGFGQFF. CDR3 nucleotide sequence: TGTGCCACCAGCAGCAGTGGGTTCGGGCAGTTCTTC.

This clonotype has a count of ten or more. The rearrangement uses TRBV29-1 and TRBJ2-5; D is undetermined. The CDR3 is 10 residues long. Trimming left V 7 bases short and J 5 bases short, with 8 bases between. From germline, CDR1 is SQVTM and CDR2 ANQGSEA. The CDR3 sequence is CSATSETQYF. DNA for the CDR3: TGCAGCGCGACTTCTGAGACCCAGTACTTC.

This clonotype was counted between two and nine times. A single base separates this from a much larger clone, so it may be a read error. The CDR3 region has the DNA TGTGCCAGCAGCCCCAACGGGGGCCGCACAGATACGCAGTATTTT. It is translated as CASSPNGGRTDTQYF. The J gene is TRBJ2-3, the V gene TRBV7-3; either TRBD1 or TRBD2 may fit D (6 bases each). CDR3 length: 15 amino acids. Between the trimmed V and J ends, which lost 5 bases and 1 base, there was a span of 13 bases. From germline, CDR1 is SGHTA and CDR2 FQGTGA.

The sample holds many counts of this clonotype. The V call is TRBV12-3 or TRBV12-4, the J call TRBJ1-2; 7 nucleotides agree with TRBD1. The J segment lost 8 bases and the V segment lost 1 base, leaving 4 bases of the junction unmatched. CDR3 size: 13 residues. DNA of the CDR3: TGTGCCAGCAGTTTAGGGACAGGTGGCGGCTACACCTTC. Protein sequence: CASSLGTGGGYTF.

In this sample, this clonotype turned up once. A read error is possible here, since a much larger clone lies one base away. It is likely a read error, because the conserved phenylalanine at the end of the CDR3 is missing. The DNA is left out, because the CDR3 cannot be placed on it with certainty; the CDR3 is given as TCRdb lists it. The chain combines TRBV14 with TRBJ2-7; the table's D gene call, TRBD1, was not cross checked with the DNA. The CDR3 totals 14 residues, both ends included. Germline CDR1 SGHDN, CDR2 FVKESK. CDR3 sequence: CASSQVGQGPRLYL.

This clonotype was seen at least ten times. The chain joins TRBV12-3 or TRBV12-4 to TRBJ1-5; 7 nucleotides align to TRBD1. After removal of 6 bases from V and 0 bases from J, the junction contained 5 bases not matched to a gene. The CDR3 extends over 15 amino acids. The CDR3 sequence: CASSTGQSSNQPQHF. CDR3 nucleotide sequence: TGTGCCAGCAGCACGGGACAGAGTAGCAATCAGCCCCAGCATTTT.

This clonotype appeared many times. The rearrangement joins TRBV5-5 to TRBJ2-2, with TRBD2 identical over 9 bases. Trimming cost V 4 bases and J 3 bases; bases outside gene matches: 7. This CDR3 has 16 amino acids. From germline, CDR1 is SGHKS and CDR2 YYEKEE (reference sequence). This CDR3 reads CASSPLQRGDTGELFF. The CDR3 nucleotides read TGTGCCAGCAGCCCCTTGCAGCGGGGGGACACCGGGGAGCTGTTTTTT.

This clonotype appeared a few times. The V call is TRBV7-8, the J call TRBJ2-1; D not resolved. The CDR3 runs 16 residues. Germline CDR1 and CDR2: SGHVS and FQNEAQ. The V end was cut by 1 base, the J end by 6 bases, with 16 bases between. The CDR3 DNA sequence: TGTGCCAGCAGCTTAGGTGGCTCCTCCTACGGCAATGAGCAGTTCTTC. Residues: CASSLGGSSYGNEQFF.

Points on this clonotype: A much larger clone lies one base from this, so it may be a read error. V and J are TRBV12-3 or TRBV12-4 and TRBJ1-2, with D possibly matching TRBD1 (6 bases). V was clipped by 4 bases and J by 8 bases, with 23 bases between them. This CDR3 has 16 residues. The CDR3 region is CASSSSGRVGARGYTF. In DNA, the CDR3 is TGTGCCAGCAGTTCATCCGGCCGGGTGGGGGCCCGGGGCTACACCTTC.

This clonotype was observed at least ten times. The V and J genes are TRBV6-5 and TRBJ2-7; D might be TRBD1 or TRBD2, each matching 6 bases. V lost 8 bases, J lost 2 bases, and 19 bases lay in between. From germline, CDR1 is MNHEY and CDR2 SVGAGI. The CDR3 is 15 amino acids. CDR3 sequence: CASLGGRGKAYEQYF. As DNA, the CDR3 is TGTGCCAGCCTGGGAGGCAGGGGTAAGGCCTACGAGCAGTACTTC.

The rearrangement links TRBV6-2 or TRBV6-3 to TRBJ1-1, with D perhaps TRBD1 (5 bases). This CDR3 contains 13 residues. V shed 2 bases and J shed 5 bases, with 9 bases lying between them. Germline V gene lookup returns CDR1 MNHEY and CDR2 SVGEGT. CDR3 protein: CASSYGTVTEAFF. CDR3 coding DNA: TGTGCCAGCAGTTACGGGACGGTAACTGAAGCTTTCTTT.

The gene calls are TRBV3-1 and TRBJ2-1, with TRBD2 matching over 14 bases. This CDR3 region has 18 residues. Trimming cost V 4 bases and J 7 bases; bases outside gene matches: 12. Germline V gives CDR1 LGHDT, CDR2 YNNKEL (reference sequence). CDR3 loop: CASSPRTSGRLQGNEQFF. The CDR3 region has the DNA TGTGCCAGCAGCCCACGGACTAGCGGGAGGCTTCAGGGTAATGAGCAGTTCTTC.

This clonotype was seen more than once but under ten times. A much larger clone lies one base from this, so it may be a read error. Without the conserved terminal phenylalanine or tryptophan, this CDR3 likely stems from a read error. The V call is TRBV9, the J call TRBJ2-1; maybe TRBD2 (6 bases). Between the trimmed V and J ends, which lost 0 bases and 1 base, there was a span of 14 bases. The CDR3 runs to 17 residues. Looked up from germline, CDR1 is SGDLS and CDR2 is YYNGEE. In DNA, the CDR3 is TGTGCCAGCAGCGTAGGGGGTAGCGGCTCTTCCTACAATGAGCAGTTCCTC. Translation gives CASSVGGSGSSYNEQFL.

Comment on this clonotype: This could be a read error, since a much larger clone is one nucleotide away. The V and J genes are TRBV5-1 and TRBJ2-5; perhaps TRBD1 as D (5 bases). Looked up from germline, CDR1 is SGHRS and CDR2 is YFSETQ. This CDR3 contains 14 residues. This CDR3 reads CTSSWGSWQETQYF. Written as DNA, the CDR3 is TGCACCAGCTCATGGGGCTCTTGGCAAGAGACCCAGTACTTC.

This clonotype was seen repeatedly, ten times or more. The V and J genes are TRBV6-2 or TRBV6-3 and TRBJ2-2; the match to TRBD1 covers 8 bases. This CDR3 has 15 residues. CDR1 and CDR2 from the germline V gene are MNHEY and SVGEGT. Unmatched junction bases numbered 7, after V lost 5 bases and J lost 5 bases. The CDR3 spells CASSPRDRNTGELFF. Here the CDR3 DNA reads TGTGCCAGCAGTCCCCGGGACAGGAATACCGGGGAGCTGTTTTTT.

This clonotype has ten or more counts. The J gene is TRBJ2-7, the V gene TRBV10-3, with D unresolved. Trimming removed 8 bases from V and 0 bases from J, with 11 bases in between. CDR1 is ENHRY, CDR2 SYGVKD, per germline. The CDR3 is 13 amino acids. The CDR3 here is CAIGPADSYEQYF. The CDR3 DNA is TGTGCCATCGGACCGGCGGACTCCTACGAGCAGTACTTC.

This clonotype was observed at least ten times. The CDR3 sequence: CASSPLGGTSAYAEQFF. The CDR3, as DNA: TGTGCCAGCAGTCCACTTGGTGGGACTAGCGCCTACGCTGAGCAGTTCTTC. V and J are TRBV6-1 and TRBJ2-1; 10 bases fit TRBD2. Germline V gives CDR1 MNHNS, CDR2 SASEGT. CDR3 length equals 17 residues. V dropped 5 bases and J dropped 9; count of bases not matched to a gene: 16.

This clonotype was observed many times. J is TRBJ2-3 and V is TRBV11-2; 13 bases line up with TRBD2. The CDR3 sequence is 19 residues long. Trimming cost V 0 bases and J 1 base; bases outside gene matches: 7. Germline CDR1 is SGHAT and CDR2 is FQNNGV. The CDR3 protein is CASSLDRSGLAGGTDTQYF. The CDR3 bases are TGTGCCAGCAGCTTAGATCGATCCGGACTAGCGGGAGGCACAGATACGCAGTATTTT.

Many counts were recorded for this clonotype. J is TRBJ2-1 and V is TRBV29-1; no reliable D call. The CDR3 is 14 amino acids. CDR1 is SQVTM and CDR2 is ANQGSEA in the germline V gene. V lost 1 base and J 1 base, leaving 8 bases between the germline ends. In nucleotides, the CDR3 is TGCAGCGTTGAAGCGGCGATTTCCTACAATGAGCAGTTCTTC. It is translated as CSVEAAISYNEQFF.

This clonotype was observed at least ten times. The chain employs TRBV12-5 and TRBJ2-1, with 7 nucleotides matching TRBD2. From germline, CDR1 is LGHNT and CDR2 FRNRAP. V was clipped by 2 bases and J by 3 bases; unmatched bases: 4. The length of the CDR3 is 15 residues. The CDR3 here is CASGLSLAVYNEQFF. For the CDR3, the DNA is TGTGCTAGTGGTTTGAGTCTAGCGGTCTACAATGAGCAGTTCTTC.

This clonotype was seen repeatedly, ten times or more. The chain recombines TRBV3-1 with TRBJ2-4, with D perhaps TRBD1 (5 bases). Trimming took 4 bases from V and 4 from J, leaving 8 bases between them. The CDR3 extends over 13 amino acids. Per germline, CDR1 LGHDT and CDR2 YNNKEL (reference sequence). The CDR3 spells CASSLGQKNIQYF. CDR3 coding DNA: TGTGCCAGCAGCCTGGGGCAGAAAAACATTCAGTACTTC.

This clonotype showed up many times. The J gene is TRBJ2-1, the V gene TRBV2; 10 bases align to TRBD2. V was pared by 5 bases and J by 11 bases, with 6 bases of the junction left unmatched. The CDR3 has 13 amino acids. CDR1 SNHLY and CDR2 FYNNEI come from the germline V gene. The CDR3 sequence: CASSSTSGYQQFF. The CDR3 nucleotides are TGTGCCAGCAGTTCGACTAGCGGGTACCAGCAGTTCTTC.

This clonotype showed up many times. The genes are TRBV7-8 and TRBJ2-6; D is uncertain. This CDR3 has 15 residues. From germline, CDR1 is SGHVS and CDR2 FQNEAQ. Trimming removed 2 bases from V and 1 base from J, with 6 bases in between. The CDR3 spells CASSLTGSGANVLTF. CDR3 nucleotide sequence: TGTGCCAGCAGCTTAACCGGATCTGGGGCCAACGTCCTGACTTTC. The whole variable domain, remainder taken from reference TRBV7-8 and TRBJ2-6, is GAGVSQSPRYKVAKRGQDVALRCDPISGHVSLFWYQQALGQGPEFLTYFQNEAQLDKSGLPSDRFFAERPEGSVSTLKIQRTQQEDSAVYLCASSLTGSGANVLTFGAGSRLTVL.

In its sample, this clonotype was seen a few times. The chain recombines TRBV20-1 with TRBJ2-3; no firm D call. Germline V gives CDR1 DFQATT, CDR2 SNEGSKA (reference sequence). Trimming pared 3 bases from V and 4 bases from J, leaving 11 bases between. The CDR3 extends over 13 amino acids. The CDR3 sequence is CSARLQVPDTQYF. As DNA, the CDR3 is TGCAGTGCTAGGCTCCAGGTACCAGATACGCAGTATTTT.

Many counts were recorded for this clonotype. The chain uses TRBV27 and TRBJ2-1; TRBD2 matches at 10 bases. V dropped 4 bases and J dropped 6; count of bases not matched to a gene: 12. The CDR3 is 17 amino acids. Germline loops: CDR1 MNHEY, CDR2 SMNVEV (reference sequence). CDR3 nucleotide sequence: TGTGCCAGCAGTTATGCTAGGGCTAGCGGGAGCGGCAATGAGCAGTTCTTC. It is translated as CASSYARASGSGNEQFF.